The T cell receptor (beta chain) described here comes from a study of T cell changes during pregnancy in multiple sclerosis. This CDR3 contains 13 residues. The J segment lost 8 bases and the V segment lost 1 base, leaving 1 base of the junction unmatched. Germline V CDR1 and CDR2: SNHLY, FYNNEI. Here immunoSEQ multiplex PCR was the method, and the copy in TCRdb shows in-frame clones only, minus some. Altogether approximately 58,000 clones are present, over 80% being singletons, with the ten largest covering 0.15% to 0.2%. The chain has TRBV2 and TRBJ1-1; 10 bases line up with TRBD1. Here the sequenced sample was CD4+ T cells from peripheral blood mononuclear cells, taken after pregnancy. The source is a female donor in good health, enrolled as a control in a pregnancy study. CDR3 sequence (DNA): TGTGCCAGCAGTGAAGGGGACAGGGGAGAAGCTTTCTTT. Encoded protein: CASSEGDRGEAFF.